This TCR beta chain comes out of a study of Ad26.COV2.S vaccination and SARS-CoV-2 variants. Here immunoSEQ multiplex PCR was the method, and the copy in TCRdb shows in-frame clones only, minus some. The sample has some 340,000 clones, about 82% seen once; the top ten hold around 2.2%. The germline gives CDR1 WSHSY, CDR2 SAAADI. The CDR3 is 14 residues long. Trimming removed 8 bases from V and 0 bases from J, with 12 bases in between. In this sample, this clone turned up a few times. As for treatment: 19 received Ad26.COV2.S at low or high dose, single or two shots; about 5 received placebo; per-sample allocation not given. Sampling was done on day 63 after the first vaccine or placebo injection.

This TCR derives from a person aged 18-60 years who received the Ad26.COV2.S COVID-19 vaccine or a placebo. The sequences come from peripheral blood, collected in a trial of Ad26.COV2.S vaccine versus placebo. The chain uses TRBV10-2 and TRBJ2-3; D possibly uses TRBD1 or TRBD2 (6 bases each). Here the CDR3 reads CASGGTTSTDTQYF. The DNA of the CDR3 is TGCGCCAGCGGGGGGACAACTAGCACAGATACGCAGTATTTT.